Below, 29 T cell receptor beta chains from the same sample are listed, as sequenced in a study of cytomegalovirus exposure and HLA in healthy donors. The PCR made use of 60 Vbeta and 13 Jbeta primers. Measured with immunoSEQ multiplex PCR; TCRdb has only the in-frame clones, and not every one. The sample holds approximately 100,000 clones, roughly 79% seen once. Material for sequencing was PBMCs. The receptor set was obtained from a middle-aged woman in good health and CMV-seronegative.

The rearrangement uses TRBV23-1 and TRBJ1-5, with a possible D match to TRBD1 (6 bases). TRBV23-1 is treated as an ORF (open reading frame) with a function not yet certain. V was clipped by 5 bases and J by 2 bases, with 19 bases between them. CDR3 length equals 17 residues. This CDR3 is CASSKCSSGDGNQPQHF. The DNA of the CDR3 is TGCGCCAGCAGTAAGTGTAGTTCAGGGGACGGCAATCAGCCCCAGCATTTT.

This chain links TRBV30 with TRBJ2-3; no clear D gene. Germline-derived CDR1 and CDR2 are GTSNPN and SVGIG (reference sequence). The CDR3 is made up of 12 amino acids. Trimming stripped 0 bases from V and 5 bases from J, with 6 bases between. The CDR3 loop reads CAWSVNGDTQYF. CDR3 bases: TGTGCCTGGAGTGTAAACGGAGATACGCAGTATTTT.

The chain employs TRBV27 and TRBJ2-3, with D tentatively TRBD1 (6 bases). The CDR3 contains 15 residues. Trimming cost V 8 bases and J 0 bases, with 15 bases left between them. Germline V CDR1 and CDR2: MNHEY, SMNVEV (reference sequence). The CDR3 spells CASLRQAASTDTQYF. In DNA form, the CDR3 reads TGTGCCAGCCTTAGACAGGCCGCTAGCACAGATACGCAGTATTTT.

This clone was observed a single time. The V and J genes are TRBV19 and TRBJ1-1; the match to TRBD1 covers 7 bases. The V gene end was trimmed by 7 bases and the J gene end by 0 bases; junction bases not matched to a gene: 5. The CDR3 runs 14 residues. Germline V gene data show CDR1 as LNHDA and CDR2 as SQIVND (reference sequence). In DNA form, the CDR3 reads TGTGCCAGTACCACGGGACAGCTGAACACTGAAGCTTTCTTT. Its protein is CASTTGQLNTEAFF. Supplemented by reference TRBV19 and TRBJ1-1, the full variable domain reads DGGITQSPKYLFRKEGQNVTLSCEQNLNHDAMYWYRQDPGQGLRLIYYSQIVNDFQKGDIAEGYSVSREKKESFPLTVTSAQKNPTAFYLCASTTGQLNTEAFFGQGTRLTVV.

This clone has more than one count but fewer than ten. The chain is built from TRBV6-6 and TRBJ1-1; 7 nucleotides agree with TRBD1. The CDR3 runs to 14 residues. CDR1 MNHNY and CDR2 SVGAGI come from the germline V gene (reference sequence). The junction had 11 bases not matched to a gene; V was cut back by 6 bases and J by 7 bases. CDR3 DNA: TGTGCCAGCAGACCCCTGACAGGGCGGCTTGAAGCTTTCTTT. It translates to CASRPLTGRLEAFF.

The rearrangement joins TRBV4-1 to TRBJ2-7, with 9 bases that match TRBD2. CDR1 MGHRA and CDR2 YSYEKL come from the germline V gene. The length of the CDR3 is 16 residues. Unmatched junction bases numbered 9, after V lost 5 bases and J lost 1 base. The CDR3 protein is CASSAGTGLASYEQYF. The CDR3 region has the DNA TGCGCCAGCAGCGCAGGGACGGGACTAGCATCCTACGAGCAGTACTTC.

Only a few counts were recorded for this clone. The CDR3 nucleotides read TGTGCCAGCTCACCCGGGACAGGCGGTAAGAATACGCAGTATTTT. This encodes CASSPGTGGKNTQYF. The gene calls are TRBV18 and TRBJ2-3, with 8 bases matching TRBD1. The CDR3 has 15 residues. Trimming at V came to 3 bases and at J to 7 bases, leaving 9 bases not matched to a gene. Germline-derived CDR1 and CDR2 are KGHSH and LQKENI.

In this sample, this clone turned up a few times. This specimen includes other DNA sequences encoding the same CDR3. The chain recombines TRBV19 with TRBJ2-7, with D perhaps TRBD2 (6 bases). This CDR3 contains 14 residues. V was clipped by 1 base and J by 2 bases, with 9 bases between them. The germline V gene has CDR1 LNHDA and CDR2 SQIVND (reference sequence). CDR3 amino acids: CASSIGDSTYEQYF. DNA for the CDR3: TGTGCCAGTAGTATAGGGGACTCCACCTACGAGCAGTACTTC. The variable domain in full, completed from reference TRBV19 and TRBJ2-7, reads DGGITQSPKYLFRKEGQNVTLSCEQNLNHDAMYWYRQDPGQGLRLIYYSQIVNDFQKGDIAEGYSVSREKKESFPLTVTSAQKNPTAFYLCASSIGDSTYEQYFGPGTRLTVT.

The chain uses TRBV11-2 and TRBJ2-2; the match to TRBD2 covers 10 bases. CDR3 size: 17 residues. V was clipped by 3 bases and J by 5 bases; unmatched bases: 9. Germline V gene lookup returns CDR1 SGHAT and CDR2 FQNNGV. The CDR3 loop reads CASSFPLAGEDTGELFF. The CDR3 DNA reads TGTGCCAGCAGCTTTCCGCTAGCGGGAGAGGATACCGGGGAGCTGTTTTTT.

This clone occurred a few times. This CDR3 reads CASSLAGTGDYEQYF. The CDR3 DNA reads TGTGCCAGCAGCTTAGCTGGGACAGGTGACTACGAGCAGTACTTC. The chain combines TRBV7-2 with TRBJ2-5, with 8 bases aligning to TRBD1. The J call may be in error: the DNA end matches TRBJ2-7 better. The germline CDR1 and CDR2 sequences are SGHTA and FQGNSA. There are 15 residues in the CDR3.

This clone was seen more than once but under ten times. This rearrangement joins TRBV4-3 to TRBJ2-5, with 8 bases aligning to TRBD2. V gave up 1 base and J gave up 5 bases; unmatched junction bases: 6. There are 15 residues in the CDR3. The germline V gene encodes CDR1 LGHNA and CDR2 YSLEER. The CDR3 spells CASSQGSGGRETQYF. DNA for the CDR3: TGCGCCAGCAGCCAAGGTTCGGGGGGGCGTGAGACCCAGTACTTC.

Concerning this clone: A junction end diverges from the germline sequence, so it may reflect a read error. This chain connects TRBV7-9 to TRBJ2-2; D is uncertain. Per the germline V gene, CDR1 is SEHNR and CDR2 is FQNEAQ (reference sequence). This CDR3 region has 16 residues. CDR3 sequence reads: CSSSLETSENTGELFF. DNA for the CDR3: TGTTCCAGCAGCTTAGAAACGTCAGAGAACACCGGGGAGCTGTTTTTT.

The table lists this clone with a count of one. The CDR3: CARSPGQGYTEAFF. The CDR3 coding sequence is TGTGCCAGAAGCCCTGGACAGGGCTACACTGAAGCTTTCTTT. The V call is TRBV7-5, the J call TRBJ1-1; the D call TRBD1 from the table was never checked on the DNA. TRBV7-5 is flagged as a pseudogene. The CDR3 is 14 residues long.

V is TRBV19 and J is TRBJ1-6; TRBD1 matches at 11 bases. V was clipped by 6 bases and J by 9 bases; unmatched bases: 7. The CDR3 contains 15 residues. Germline loops: CDR1 LNHDA, CDR2 SQIVND (reference sequence). Written as DNA, the CDR3 is TGTGCCAGTAGGCCAGTGGGACAGGGGGGTTCACCCCTCCACTTT. It encodes CASRPVGQGGSPLHF.

This chain links TRBV4-3 with TRBJ2-7, with 7 bases identical to TRBD2. The J segment lost 3 bases and the V segment lost 4 bases, leaving 9 bases of the junction unmatched. The CDR3 length is 15 residues. Per the germline V gene, CDR1 is LGHNA and CDR2 is YSLEER. The CDR3: CASSPSVAGDYEQYF. DNA for the CDR3: TGCGCCAGCAGCCCCTCGGTCGCGGGGGACTACGAGCAGTACTTC.

V gene TRBV5-6 combines with J gene TRBJ2-2; tentatively, D is TRBD2 (6 bases). Germline values: CDR1 SGHDT, CDR2 YYEEEE. V lost 0 bases and J 6 bases, leaving 15 bases between the germline ends. The CDR3 totals 16 residues. DNA of the CDR3: TGTGCCAGCAGCTTGGAGGGACTCGGGCAGCCCGGGGAGCTGTTTTTT. Amino acid sequence: CASSLEGLGQPGELFF.

The chain joins TRBV28 to TRBJ2-1, with D perhaps matching TRBD2 (6 bases). The CDR3 has 14 amino acids. Germline V gene lookup returns CDR1 MDHEN and CDR2 SYDVKM. V lost 4 bases and J lost 10, with 17 bases in between. CDR3 residues: CASSYLMGGREQFF. In DNA, the CDR3 is TGTGCCAGCAGTTACCTTATGGGGGGTAGGGAGCAGTTCTTC.

The rearrangement links TRBV6-5 to TRBJ1-2, with TRBD1 as a possible D gene (5 bases). The CDR3 runs 13 residues. Trimming pared 7 bases from V and 0 bases from J, leaving 9 bases between. Germline CDR1 and CDR2: MNHEY and SVGAGI. CDR3 in DNA: TGTGCCAGCACTGACAGCCCTAACTATGGCTACACCTTC. Translation: CASTDSPNYGYTF.

This chain connects TRBV14 to TRBJ1-2; D might be TRBD1 (5 bases). CDR1 SGHDN and CDR2 FVKESK come from the germline V gene. The CDR3 consists of 15 residues. Trimming pared 1 base from V and 5 bases from J, leaving 14 bases between. This CDR3 is CASSQVTGVLYGYTF. CDR3 DNA: TGTGCCAGCAGCCAAGTCACAGGAGTGCTATATGGCTACACCTTC.

The chain recombines TRBV12-5 with TRBJ2-2, with a tentative D call TRBD1 (6 bases). V lost 6 bases, J lost 2 bases, and 7 bases lay in between. The CDR3 is 13 residues long. In germline, CDR1 is LGHNT, CDR2 FRNRAP. CDR3 nucleotide sequence: TGTGCTAGTGGGACAGGCAACACCGGGGAGCTGTTTTTT. Translated, it gives CASGTGNTGELFF. The full variable domain, completed using reference TRBV12-5 and TRBJ2-2, is DARVTQTPRHKVTEMGQEVTMRCQPILGHNTVFWYRQTMMQGLELLAYFRNRAPLDDSGMPKDRFSAEMPDATLATLKIQPSEPRDSAVYFCASGTGNTGELFFGEGSRLTVL.

As concerns this clone: At one end, the junction sequence differs from germline, possibly due to a read error. The J gene is TRBJ1-1, the V gene TRBV29-1; possible D gene TRBD1, 5 bases. This CDR3 is built from 14 residues. CDR1 is SQVTM and CDR2 is ANQGSEA in the germline V gene. The CDR3 coding sequence is TGCAGCGTTCAAGAGACAGCTTCCAACACTGAAGCTTTCTTT. Translating gives CSVQETASNTEAFF.

The chain couples TRBV6-5 to TRBJ1-3; TRBD1 matches at 10 bases. J lost 3 bases, V lost 6 bases, and 5 bases had no gene match. The CDR3 covers 15 residues. Germline CDR1 is MNHEY and CDR2 is SVGAGI. The CDR3 loop reads CASRIGTGDGNTIYF. The CDR3 DNA reads as TGTGCCAGCAGAATTGGGACAGGGGATGGAAACACCATATATTTT.

This chain joins TRBV10-1 and TRBJ2-3; D gene uncertain. The CDR3 is 14 residues long. The V gene's germline CDR1 is WNHNN and CDR2 SYGVQD (reference sequence). Trimming cost V 3 bases and J 2 bases, with 9 bases left between them. CDR3 sequence: CASSDRSNTDTQYF. CDR3 DNA sequence: TGCGCCAGCAGTGACCGGAGTAACACAGATACGCAGTATTTT.

The V and J genes are TRBV14 and TRBJ2-1, with D uncertain. This CDR3 comprises 15 residues. Germline CDR1 reads SGHDN; CDR2 reads FVKESK. V dropped 3 bases and J dropped 0 bases, with 9 bases sitting between them. CDR3 amino acids: CASSQGLSSYNEQFF. CDR3 sequence (DNA): TGTGCCAGCAGCCAGGGCCTGAGCTCCTACAATGAGCAGTTCTTC. Full variable domain (rest looked up from reference TRBV14 and TRBJ2-1): EAGVTQFPSHSVIEKGQTVTLRCDPISGHDNLYWYRRVMGKEIKFLLHFVKESKQDESGMPNNRFLAERTGGTYSTLKVQPAELEDSGVYFCASSQGLSSYNEQFFGPGTRLTVL.

The chain couples TRBV5-1 to TRBJ2-2, with TRBD1 as a possible D gene (5 bases). V was clipped by 1 base and J by 4 bases, with 17 bases between them. The CDR3 runs to 17 residues. Per the germline V gene, CDR1 is SGHRS and CDR2 is YFSETQ. The CDR3 bases are TGCGCCAGCAGCTTGTCGGTTGCAGGGCGGAGCACCGGGGAGCTGTTTTTT. Translation gives CASSLSVAGRSTGELFF.

The chain employs TRBV28 and TRBJ1-4; TRBD1 matches at 8 bases. The V segment lost 5 bases and the J segment 1 base; nucleotides outside the gene matches: 9. Germline V gene sequence: CDR1 MDHEN, CDR2 SYDVKM. The CDR3 is 17 amino acids. CDR3 region: CASSPGDRLITNEKLFF. The CDR3 DNA sequence: TGTGCCAGCAGTCCAGGGGACAGGTTGATAACTAATGAAAAACTGTTTTTT.

The gene calls are TRBV5-1 and TRBJ2-1; 11 bases line up with TRBD2. The ends lost 0 bases at V and 4 bases at J; junction bases unmatched: 3. Germline values: CDR1 SGHRS, CDR2 YFSETQ. The CDR3 is made up of 16 amino acids. For the CDR3, the DNA is TGCGCCAGCAGCTTGGACCTAGCGGGAGGTTACAATGAGCAGTTCTTC. This translates into CASSLDLAGGYNEQFF.

The chain uses TRBV15 and TRBJ1-5; 9 bases are shared with TRBD1. The CDR3 is 15 residues long. The V segment lost 3 bases and the J segment 7 bases; nucleotides outside the gene matches: 7. Germline V gene lookup returns CDR1 LNHNV and CDR2 YYDKDF (reference sequence). The chain's CDR3 is CATSSSTGGSQPQHF. The CDR3 nucleotides read TGTGCCACCAGCAGTTCAACAGGGGGCTCACAGCCCCAGCATTTT.

The J gene is TRBJ2-1, the V gene TRBV21-1; TRBD2 is taken as the D call from the table, unchecked against the DNA. TRBV21-1 is assigned pseudogene status. The CDR3 is 14 residues long. The CDR3 here is CASSTAGTIDEQFF. DNA of the CDR3: TGTGCCAGCAGCACGGCCGGGACTATCGATGAGCAGTTCTTC.